The clone carrying this T cell receptor (beta chain) was counted a few times. The target antigen is unknown. TCRdb's copy holds only in-frame clones and misses some; the assay was immunoSEQ multiplex PCR. This table has around 370,000 clones, around 96% appearing once. Per the germline V gene, CDR1 is LNHDA and CDR2 is SQIVND (reference sequence). This CDR3 is 16 amino acids long. V shed 2 bases and J shed 0 bases, with 11 bases lying between them. The data stem from a study of shared clonotypes between healthy human individuals. Study results and caveats: Sorted-subset samples were not fully sequenced, rarefaction indicated. Unshared clonotypes carried lower generation probabilities than those common to all four donors. Generally, naive subsets came out with larger estimated richness than memory subsets.

The source material was memory CD8+ T cells sorted from blood. Subset indicated: CD45RO+ cells pooled with CCR7-negative TemRA cells. V and J are TRBV19 and TRBJ1-3, with D maybe TRBD1 (6 bases). The sequence came from a man in his thirties or forties in good health. CDR3 bases: TGTGCCAGTAGTATATTCGCGGGACACTCTGGAAACACCATATATTTT. Translation gives CASSIFAGHSGNTIYF.